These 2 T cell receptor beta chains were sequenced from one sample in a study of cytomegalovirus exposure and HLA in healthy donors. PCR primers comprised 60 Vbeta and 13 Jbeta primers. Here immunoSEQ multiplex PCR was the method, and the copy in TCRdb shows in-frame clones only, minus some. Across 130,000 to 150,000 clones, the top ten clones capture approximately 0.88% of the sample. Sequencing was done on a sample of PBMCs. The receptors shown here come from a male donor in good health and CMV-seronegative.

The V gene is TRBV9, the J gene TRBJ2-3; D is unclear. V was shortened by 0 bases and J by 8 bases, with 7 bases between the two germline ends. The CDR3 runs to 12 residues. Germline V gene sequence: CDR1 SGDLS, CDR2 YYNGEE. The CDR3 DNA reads TGTGCCAGCAGCGTAGCCACGGGTACGCAGTATTTT. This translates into CASSVATGTQYF.

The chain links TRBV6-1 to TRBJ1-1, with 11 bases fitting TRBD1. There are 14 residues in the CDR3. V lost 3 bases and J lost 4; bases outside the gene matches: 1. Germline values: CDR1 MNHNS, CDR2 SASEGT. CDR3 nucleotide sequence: TGTGCCAGCAGTGACGGGACAGGGGGCACTGAAGCTTTCTTT. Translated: CASSDGTGGTEAFF.